A selection of T cell receptor beta chains follows, all from one sample in a study of CDR3 diversity in severe acne. TCRdb recomputed calls from the PCR reads with MiXCR, one row per CDR3 protein. The sample lists some 84,000 distinct CDR3 sequences, over 40% seen once, with approximately 15% in the top ten. Sequencing was carried out using blood. Every receptor here comes from a male donor in good health, without acne. Both conserved end residues are part of each CDR3. D genes are given only for firm matches. Size tells how often a clone was seen (once, few, many) or the class of an expanded clone, and some rows leave it out.

j_gene,v_gene,abundance,d_gene,CDR3nt,CDR3aa
TRBJ1-1,TRBV6-1,.,.,TGTGCCAGCAGTCTCAGGGTTTCCACTGAAGCTTTCTTT,CASSLRVSTEAFF
TRBJ1-1,TRBV7-3,.,TRBD1,TGTGCCAGCAGCTTAGAACGGGACAGGGGGCAGGCTTTCTTT,CASSLERDRGQAFF
TRBJ1-4,TRBV5-1,.,.,TGCGCCAGCCAAAGAACAACTAATGAAAAACTGTTTTTT,CASQRTTNEKLFF
TRBJ2-3,TRBV20-1,medium-sized,TRBD2,TGCAGTGCCGCCGGGACTAGCGGGAGTAGCACAGATACGCAGTATTTT,CSAAGTSGSSTDTQYF
TRBJ1-1,TRBV10-2,.,.,TGCACCAGCAGGTCCGGGACCGGCACTGAAGCTTTCTTT,CTSRSGTGTEAFF
TRBJ1-2,TRBV19,many,TRBD1,TGTGCCAGTAGTACCCAAGGCCGGGACAGGGATGGCTACACCTTC,CASSTQGRDRDGYTF
TRBJ2-5,TRBV24-1,few,TRBD2,TGTGCCACCAGTGATCCGGGAGGACGGGCCCAAGAGACCCAGTACTTC,CATSDPGGRAQETQYF
TRBJ1-5,TRBV6-5,.,TRBD1,TGTGCCAGCAGCCGACAGGGGGCAGGTCAGCCCCAGCATTTT,CASSRQGAGQPQHF
TRBJ2-5,TRBV7-2,many,TRBD1,TGTGCCAGCAGCGGGGTAGCAGGACAGGGTATAGGGGAGACCCAGTACTTC,CASSGVAGQGIGETQYF
TRBJ2-2,TRBV13,many,.,TGTGCCAGCAGCCAAGAGACCACCGGGGAGCTGTTTTTT,CASSQETTGELFF
TRBJ1-2,TRBV6-6,.,.,TGTGCCAGCAGCAGAGTGGGAGGCTATGGCTACACCTTC,CASSRVGGYGYTF
TRBJ1-1,TRBV5-1,.,.,TGCGCCAGCAGCCTCGGGTCCCTCGGCACAGAAGCTCTCTTT,CASSLGSLGTEALF
TRBJ2-7,TRBV11-2,many,TRBD1,TGTGCCAGCAGCGCCGGACAGGGGGGGTCCTACGAGCAGTACTTC,CASSAGQGGSYEQYF
TRBJ2-6,TRBV7-2,.,TRBD1,TGTGCCAGCAGCTTATCAACGGGACAGGGCACGTTGGGGGCCAACGTCCTGACTTTC,CASSLSTGQGTLGANVLTF
TRBJ2-1,TRBV6-1,many,.,TGTGCCAGCAGATTACAGGAGAGCTCCTACAATGAGCAGTTCTTC,CASRLQESSYNEQFF
TRBJ1-1,TRBV3-1,many,.,TGTGCCAGCAGCCAAGTCAGGGCGGCTGAAGCTTTCTTT,CASSQVRAAEAFF
TRBJ2-1,TRBV5-8,.,TRBD1,TGTGCCAGCAGCCGGCGGGACAGGGCCTACAATGAGCAGTTCTTC,CASSRRDRAYNEQFF
TRBJ2-1,TRBV19,many,TRBD2,TGTGCCAGTAGTATGGACCCGCCGGGACTAGCGGGGGGGGGGATCTACAATGAGCAGTTCTTC,CASSMDPPGLAGGGIYNEQFF
TRBJ2-7,TRBV20-1,few,.,TGCAGTGCTCTTACTGATCTCTCCTACGAGCAGTACTTC,CSALTDLSYEQYF
TRBJ2-5,TRBV3-1,many,.,TGTGCCAGCAGCCAAGCACAAGAGACCCAGTACTTC,CASSQAQETQYF
TRBJ1-2,TRBV28,.,TRBD1,TGTGCCAGCGAAATCCGACAGGGGTCGTACTATGGCTACACCTTC,CASEIRQGSYYGYTF
TRBJ1-2,TRBV25-1,many,TRBD1,TGTGCCAGCTCGGGACAGGGGGGCTACACCTTC,CASSGQGGYTF
TRBJ2-7,TRBV10-2,once,TRBD2,TGCGCCAGCAGTGAGTCAACGGTCCTAGCGGGATTACACGAGCAGTACTTC,CASSESTVLAGLHEQYF
TRBJ1-4,TRBV2,.,TRBD1,TGTGCCAGCAGTGGGGACAGCGATAATGAAAAACTGTTTTTT,CASSGDSDNEKLFF
TRBJ1-2,TRBV5-6,.,TRBD1,TGTGCCAGCAGCTTAACAGGGGGCGCCGATGGCTACACCTTC,CASSLTGGADGYTF
TRBJ2-7,TRBV24-1,.,.,TGTGCCACCAGTGAAGGGATATTAAGGCAGCAGTACTTC,CATSEGILRQQYF
TRBJ2-6,TRBV19,.,.,TGTGCCAGTACCAAAACAGGCTCTGGGGCCAACGTCCTGACTTTC,CASTKTGSGANVLTF
TRBJ2-7,TRBV4-1,many,TRBD1,TGCGCCAGCAGCCCCAGCTCGACAGGGGCGCCCCACGAGCAGTACTTC,CASSPSSTGAPHEQYF